The 28 T cell receptor beta chains below all came from one sample that was sequenced in a study of cytomegalovirus exposure and HLA in healthy donors. PCR used 60 Vbeta primers and 13 Jbeta primers. Repertoires were generated with immunoSEQ multiplex PCR, while TCRdb's copy carries only in-frame clones and drops some. The repertoire consists of under 150,000 clones, with roughly 80% occurring once and the leading ten covering more than 4.5%. The sample taken for sequencing was PBMCs. The receptor source for this set is a woman aged 50 to 65 in good health and CMV-seronegative.

The rearrangement links TRBV19 to TRBJ2-7; D gene ambiguous. With 4 bases removed from V and 2 bases from J, the gap between germline ends came to 6 bases. The CDR3 spans 12 residues. The germline V gene has CDR1 LNHDA and CDR2 SQIVND (reference sequence). The CDR3 here is CASSSVAYEQYF. CDR3 nucleotide sequence: TGTGCCAGTAGTAGCGTTGCCTACGAGCAGTACTTC.

This chain uses TRBV18 with TRBJ2-3; D is uncertain. The V gene's germline CDR1 is KGHSH and CDR2 LQKENI. The CDR3 consists of 13 residues. V was clipped by 2 bases and J by 2 bases, with 5 bases between them. This CDR3 reads CASSPISTDTQYF. As DNA, the CDR3 is TGTGCCAGCTCACCAATATCCACAGATACGCAGTATTTT.

As DNA, the CDR3 is TGTGCCAGCACCATCCCGGGGGGCTACGAGCAGTACTTC. Protein: CASTIPGGYEQYF. This sequence joins TRBV7-2 and TRBJ2-7, with TRBD2 matching over 7 bases. This CDR3 region has 13 residues. V lost 7 bases, J lost 3 bases, and 6 bases stayed unmatched. CDR1 is SGHTA and CDR2 is FQGNSA in the germline V gene.

The CDR3 loop reads CASSEARGGGEKLFF. The CDR3 coding sequence is TGTGCCAGCAGTGAAGCGAGAGGGGGGGGTGAAAAACTGTTTTTT. The chain combines TRBV6-1 with TRBJ1-4, with TRBD1 as a possible D gene (6 bases). The CDR3 is 15 amino acids. V dropped 0 bases and J dropped 7 bases, with 12 bases sitting between them. Germline-derived CDR1 and CDR2 are MNHNS and SASEGT.

The J gene is TRBJ2-7, the V gene TRBV27, with 7 bases lining up with TRBD2. CDR1 is MNHEY and CDR2 is SMNVEV in the germline V gene (reference sequence). The CDR3 has 14 residues. The trim removed 3 bases at V and 8 bases at J, leaving 10 bases unmatched. The CDR3, as DNA: TGTGCCAGCAGTTTTCGCCGCGGGGAGGGGAAGCAGTACTTC. Translated: CASSFRRGEGKQYF.

V is TRBV19 and J is TRBJ1-1; 7 nucleotides line up with TRBD1. This CDR3 region has 15 residues. The junction had 14 bases not matched to a gene; V was cut back by 5 bases and J by 8 bases. The germline gives CDR1 LNHDA, CDR2 SQIVND (reference sequence). CDR3 in amino acids: CASSGIKQGLGEAFF. For the CDR3, the DNA is TGTGCCAGTAGTGGAATCAAACAGGGGTTAGGGGAAGCTTTCTTT.

This chain uses TRBV2 with TRBJ1-2; no clear D. The CDR3 is 14 residues long. The germline V and J ends were trimmed by 7 bases and 7 bases, with 19 bases remaining between them. From germline, CDR1 is SNHLY and CDR2 FYNNEI. The CDR3 DNA sequence: TGTGCCAGCATGAAAGAAACAGCTGCGGGTGGCTACACCTTC. This encodes CASMKETAAGGYTF.

The J gene is TRBJ2-5, the V gene TRBV9; 7 bases agree with TRBD1. Germline V lookup: CDR1 SGDLS, CDR2 YYNGEE. This CDR3 has 19 amino acids. V dropped 0 bases and J dropped 2; count of bases not matched to a gene: 16. The CDR3 sequence: CASSVGATGVGLGQETQYF. The DNA of the CDR3 is TGTGCCAGCAGCGTAGGCGCCACAGGGGTCGGATTAGGTCAAGAGACCCAGTACTTC.

The chain joins TRBV10-3 to TRBJ1-6, with TRBD1 matching over 9 bases. This CDR3 is 19 amino acids long. CDR1 is ENHRY and CDR2 is SYGVKD in the germline V gene. Unmatched junction bases numbered 14, after V lost 5 bases and J lost 3 bases. The CDR3 DNA sequence: TGTGCCATCAGTAACACCGGGACAGGGTCCCTATACTATAATTCACCCCTCCACTTT. As protein: CAISNTGTGSLYYNSPLHF.

The rearrangement links TRBV7-2 to TRBJ2-7; 8 bases line up with TRBD1. The V gene end was trimmed by 6 bases and the J gene end by 0 bases; junction bases not matched to a gene: 4. Germline V gives CDR1 SGHTA, CDR2 FQGNSA. The CDR3 spans 14 residues. DNA of the CDR3: TGTGCCAGCAGAACAGGGGGTGGCTCCTACGAGCAGTACTTC. Its translation: CASRTGGGSYEQYF.

The chain recombines TRBV4-2 with TRBJ2-5; TRBD2 agrees at 11 bases. Germline CDR1 and CDR2: LGHNA and YNFKEQ. CDR3 length equals 16 residues. V lost 4 bases and J lost 4; bases outside the gene matches: 8. The CDR3 nucleotides read TGTGCCAGCAGCCCACGTAGCGGGGGGGCATTAGAGACCCAGTACTTC. The encoded protein is CASSPRSGGALETQYF.

The chain combines TRBV7-2 with TRBJ2-7; 7 bases line up with TRBD2. This CDR3 has 13 residues. Germline V gene lookup returns CDR1 SGHTA and CDR2 FQGNSA. V was clipped by 3 bases and J by 2 bases; unmatched bases: 1. Here the CDR3 reads CASSLGGTYEQYF. The CDR3 DNA sequence: TGTGCCAGCAGCTTGGGGGGGACCTACGAGCAGTACTTC.

The chain couples TRBV4-3 to TRBJ1-3; tentatively, D is TRBD1 (5 bases). The germline V gene has CDR1 LGHNA and CDR2 YSLEER. CDR3 length equals 16 residues. The germline V and J ends were trimmed by 0 bases and 0 bases, with 9 bases remaining between them. This CDR3 is CASSQDTGDSGNTIYF. Written as DNA, the CDR3 is TGCGCCAGCAGCCAAGATACAGGAGACTCTGGAAACACCATATATTTT.

The rearrangement links TRBV28 to TRBJ2-1; 11 bases align to TRBD2. This CDR3 has 14 residues. Germline V gene data show CDR1 as MDHEN and CDR2 as SYDVKM. The J segment lost 4 bases and the V segment lost 6 bases, leaving 2 bases of the junction unmatched. CDR3 amino acids: CASRRTSGYNEQFF. The CDR3, as DNA: TGTGCCAGCAGGCGGACTAGCGGGTACAATGAGCAGTTCTTC.

Points on this clone: One junction end does not reproduce the germline sequence, and a read error may be involved. The CDR3 region has the DNA TGTTCCAGCAGCTTACAGGCCGAAAGCAACGAGCAGTACTTC. Protein product: CSSSLQAESNEQYF. This chain uses TRBV7-9 with TRBJ2-7, with TRBD1 as a possible D gene (5 bases). The CDR3 length is 14 residues. Germline V gene lookup returns CDR1 SEHNR and CDR2 FQNEAQ (reference sequence).

This clone has a handful of counts. This chain connects TRBV7-6 to TRBJ1-3, with unresolved D. The CDR3 is 11 residues long. Looked up from germline, CDR1 is SGHVS and CDR2 is FNYEAQ. Trimming pared 5 bases from V and 9 bases from J, leaving 8 bases between. The CDR3 loop reads CASSAGGTIYF. CDR3 bases: TGTGCCAGCAGCGCGGGTGGCACCATATATTTT.

This sequence joins TRBV6-4 and TRBJ1-5; weak D call: TRBD1 (6 bases). The V gene's germline CDR1 is MRHNA and CDR2 SNTAGT. The CDR3 contains 14 residues. V was pared by 3 bases and J by 7 bases, with 13 bases between. The chain's CDR3 is CASSEGQGIQPQHF. In nucleotides, the CDR3 is TGTGCCAGCAGTGAGGGCCAGGGGATACAGCCCCAGCATTTT.

The chain has TRBV7-2 and TRBJ2-7; 8 positions match TRBD1. CDR3 length equals 15 residues. The germline CDR1 and CDR2 sequences are SGHTA and FQGNSA. Trimming at V came to 5 bases and at J to 3 bases, leaving 9 bases not matched to a gene. The CDR3 spells CASSVGTGEFYEQYF. The DNA of the CDR3 is TGTGCCAGCAGCGTCGGGACAGGAGAGTTCTACGAGCAGTACTTC.

In nucleotides, the CDR3 is TGTGCCAGCAGTCAGACAGGGGGCAATTCACCCCTCCACTTT. Translating it yields CASSQTGGNSPLHF. The V call is TRBV28, the J call TRBJ1-6; the match to TRBD1 covers 10 bases. The CDR3 has 14 residues. Per germline, CDR1 MDHEN and CDR2 SYDVKM. The junction had 2 bases not matched to a gene; V was cut back by 5 bases and J by 7 bases.

This clone was seen a few times. This chain links TRBV28 with TRBJ1-1; D is undetermined. Germline CDR1 and CDR2: MDHEN and SYDVKM. V shed 3 bases and J shed 4 bases, with 6 bases lying between them. The CDR3 is made up of 12 amino acids. This CDR3 reads CASSFSVTEAFF. The CDR3 nucleotides read TGTGCCAGCAGTTTCTCAGTCACTGAAGCTTTCTTT.

DNA for the CDR3: TGTGCCAGCCTGGGACAGGGATTTTATGGCGAAGCTTTCTTT. Its protein is CASLGQGFYGEAFF. V usage is TRBV6-5 and J usage is TRBJ1-1, with 9 bases matching TRBD1. The V gene's germline CDR1 is MNHEY and CDR2 SVGAGI. V shed 8 bases, J shed 8 bases, and the junction held 12 bases outside the gene matches. This CDR3 region has 14 residues.

The rearrangement joins TRBV4-1 to TRBJ2-5, with a tentative D call TRBD2 (6 bases). This CDR3 region has 14 residues. Germline V lookup: CDR1 MGHRA, CDR2 YSYEKL. V lost 4 bases and J 5 bases, leaving 14 bases between the germline ends. CDR3 in DNA: TGCGCCAGCAGCCCGGGACTCAGGGTGGAGACCCAGTACTTC. Residues: CASSPGLRVETQYF.

The chain combines TRBV12-5 with TRBJ1-1; TRBD1 aligns across 10 bases. The J segment lost 3 bases and the V segment lost 1 base, leaving 2 bases of the junction unmatched. CDR3 length equals 15 residues. CDR1 and CDR2 from the germline V gene are LGHNT and FRNRAP. CDR3 residues: CASGLGQGADTEAFF. The CDR3 DNA is TGTGCTAGTGGTTTGGGACAGGGGGCAGACACTGAAGCTTTCTTT.

This chain connects TRBV10-3 to TRBJ1-4, with 9 bases aligning to TRBD1. This CDR3 has 15 residues. The V and J ends lost 1 base and 7 bases, in that order; junction bases with no gene match: 4. Germline V gene sequence: CDR1 ENHRY, CDR2 SYGVKD. CDR3 amino acids: CAISEYGTGIEKLFF. CDR3 coding DNA: TGTGCCATCAGTGAGTACGGGACAGGGATTGAAAAACTGTTTTTT.

The CDR3 DNA is TGTGCCAGCACGGGCAGGGACAGGTCCTACGAGCAGTACTTC. Translating gives CASTGRDRSYEQYF. The J gene is TRBJ2-7, the V gene TRBV6-1; the match to TRBD1 covers 8 bases. The CDR3 consists of 14 residues. The junction had 6 bases not matched to a gene; V was cut back by 7 bases and J by 1 base. Germline assignment: CDR1 MNHNS and CDR2 SASEGT.

The chain has TRBV7-2 and TRBJ2-3, with 7 bases that match TRBD1. V gave up 1 base and J gave up 6 bases; unmatched junction bases: 13. The CDR3 covers 17 residues. Germline CDR1 reads SGHTA; CDR2 reads FQGNSA. This CDR3 reads CASSLGRNRGLADTQYF. CDR3 DNA sequence: TGTGCCAGCAGCTTAGGAAGAAACAGGGGCCTGGCGGATACGCAGTATTTT.

V gene TRBV5-4 combines with J gene TRBJ2-4; D perhaps matches TRBD2 (7 bases). The V gene lost 0 bases and the J gene lost 9 bases, with 16 bases spanning the gap. The CDR3 is 15 residues long. Germline V lookup: CDR1 SGHNT, CDR2 YYREEE (reference sequence). Written as DNA, the CDR3 is TGTGCCAGCAGCTTGGACGGGGGGCCCCGTGGCATTCAGTACTTC. Protein product: CASSLDGGPRGIQYF.

In this sample, this clone turned up a few times. The chain has TRBV28 and TRBJ2-7; 10 bases are a match to TRBD1. V shed 5 bases, J shed 7 bases, and the junction held 11 bases outside the gene matches. The CDR3 covers 15 residues. CDR1 and CDR2 (germline): MDHEN, SYDVKM. The CDR3 is CASSPDRGGFWEQYF. The CDR3 DNA reads as TGTGCCAGCAGTCCGGACAGGGGGGGTTTTTGGGAGCAGTACTTC.